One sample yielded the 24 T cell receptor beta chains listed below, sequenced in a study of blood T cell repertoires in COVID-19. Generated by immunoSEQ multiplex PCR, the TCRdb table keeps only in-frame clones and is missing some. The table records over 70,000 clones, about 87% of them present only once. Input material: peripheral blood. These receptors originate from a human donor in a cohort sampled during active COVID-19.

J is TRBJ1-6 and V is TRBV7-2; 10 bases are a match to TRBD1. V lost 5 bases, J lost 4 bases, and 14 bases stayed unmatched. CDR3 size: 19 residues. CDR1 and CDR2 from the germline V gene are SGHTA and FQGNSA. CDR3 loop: CASSTVGAGQGLYNSPLHF. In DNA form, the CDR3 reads TGTGCCAGCAGCACAGTGGGGGCGGGACAGGGGCTTTATAATTCACCCCTCCACTTT.

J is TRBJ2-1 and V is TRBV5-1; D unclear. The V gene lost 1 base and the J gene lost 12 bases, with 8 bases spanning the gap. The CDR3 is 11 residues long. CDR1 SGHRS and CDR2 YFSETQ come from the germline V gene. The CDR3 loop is CASSLTGGQFF. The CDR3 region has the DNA TGCGCCAGCAGCTTGACTGGCGGGCAGTTCTTC.

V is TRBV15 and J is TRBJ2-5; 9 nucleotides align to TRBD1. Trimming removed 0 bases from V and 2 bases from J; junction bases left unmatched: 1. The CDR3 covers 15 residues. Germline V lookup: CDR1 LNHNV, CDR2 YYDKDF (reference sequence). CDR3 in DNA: TGTGCCACCAGCAGAGACGGACAGGGGCAAGAGACCCAGTACTTC. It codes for CATSRDGQGQETQYF.

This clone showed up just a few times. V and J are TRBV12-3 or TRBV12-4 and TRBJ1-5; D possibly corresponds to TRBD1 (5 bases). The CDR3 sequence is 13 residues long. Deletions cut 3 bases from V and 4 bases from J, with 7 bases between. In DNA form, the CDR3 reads TGTGCCAGCAGTTTCAGGGTAAATCAGCCCCAGCATTTT. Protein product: CASSFRVNQPQHF.

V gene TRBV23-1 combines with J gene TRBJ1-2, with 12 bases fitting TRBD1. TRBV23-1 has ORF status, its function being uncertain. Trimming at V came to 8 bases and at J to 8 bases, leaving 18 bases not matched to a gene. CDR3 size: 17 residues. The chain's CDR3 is CASRKGDRGLHKVGYTF. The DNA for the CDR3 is TGCGCCAGCCGAAAGGGGGACAGGGGGCTTCATAAAGTCGGCTACACCTTC.

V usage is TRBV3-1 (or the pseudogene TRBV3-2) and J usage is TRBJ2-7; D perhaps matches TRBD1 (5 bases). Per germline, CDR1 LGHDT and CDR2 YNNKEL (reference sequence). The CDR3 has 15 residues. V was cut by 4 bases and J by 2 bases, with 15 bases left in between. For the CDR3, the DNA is TGTGCCAGCAGCCTGGGGCAGGGCTTCACCTACGAGCAGTACTTC. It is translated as CASSLGQGFTYEQYF.

This CDR3 reads CASSPLDRGNYGYTF. The CDR3 nucleotides read TGTGCCAGCTCACCACTGGACAGGGGTAACTATGGCTACACCTTC. J is TRBJ1-2 and V is TRBV18; TRBD1 matches 9 bases. Germline trimming cut 1 base from V and 1 base from J; bases unmatched to any gene: 1. Germline values: CDR1 KGHSH, CDR2 LQKENI. The CDR3 spans 15 residues. Using reference TRBV18 and TRBJ1-2 for the parts outside the CDR3, the full variable domain is NAGVMQNPRHLVRRRGQEARLRCSPMKGHSHVYWYRQLPEEGLKFMVYLQKENIIDESGMPKERFSAEFPKEGPSILRIQQVVRGDSAAYFCASSPLDRGNYGYTFGSGTRLTVV.

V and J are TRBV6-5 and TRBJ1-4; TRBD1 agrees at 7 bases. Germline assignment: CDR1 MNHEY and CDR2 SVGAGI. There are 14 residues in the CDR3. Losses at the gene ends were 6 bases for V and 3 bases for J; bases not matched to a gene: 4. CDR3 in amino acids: CASRRQGPNEKLFF. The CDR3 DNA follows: TGTGCCAGCAGGAGACAGGGTCCTAATGAAAAACTGTTTTTT.

The CDR3: CASSMSRGGGNTIYF. DNA of the CDR3: TGTGCCAGTAGTATGTCCAGGGGCGGTGGAAACACCATATATTTT. This chain joins TRBV19 and TRBJ1-3, with D tentatively TRBD1 (6 bases). The V end was cut by 3 bases, the J end by 3 bases, with 12 bases between. This CDR3 has 15 amino acids. In germline, CDR1 is LNHDA, CDR2 SQIVND (reference sequence).

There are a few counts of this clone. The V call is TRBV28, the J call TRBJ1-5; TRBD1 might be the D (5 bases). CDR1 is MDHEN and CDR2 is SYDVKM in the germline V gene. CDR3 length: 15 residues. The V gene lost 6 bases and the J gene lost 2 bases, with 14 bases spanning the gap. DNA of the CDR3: TGTGCCAGCAGCCCTCCGGCGGGGGGCAATCAGCCCCAGCATTTT. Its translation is CASSPPAGGNQPQHF. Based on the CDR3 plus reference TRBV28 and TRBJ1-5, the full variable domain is DVKVTQSSRYLVKRTGEKVFLECVQDMDHENMFWYRQDPGLGLRLIYFSYDVKMKEKGDIPEGYSVSREKKERFSLILESASTNQTSMYLCASSPPAGGNQPQHFGDGTRLSIL.

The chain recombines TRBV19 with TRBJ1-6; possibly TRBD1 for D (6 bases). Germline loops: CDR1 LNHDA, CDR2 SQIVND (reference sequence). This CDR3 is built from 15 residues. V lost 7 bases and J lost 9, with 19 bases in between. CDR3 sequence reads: CASTPNRDGVSPLHF. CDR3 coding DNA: TGTGCCAGTACTCCAAACAGGGATGGCGTTTCACCCCTCCACTTT.

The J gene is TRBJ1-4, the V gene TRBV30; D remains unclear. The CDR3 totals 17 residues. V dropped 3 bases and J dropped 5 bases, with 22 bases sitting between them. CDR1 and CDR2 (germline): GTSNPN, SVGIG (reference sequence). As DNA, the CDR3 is TGTGCCTGGAGATCAGGACGATCCACCCGGGGAAATGAAAAACTGTTTTTT. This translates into CAWRSGRSTRGNEKLFF.

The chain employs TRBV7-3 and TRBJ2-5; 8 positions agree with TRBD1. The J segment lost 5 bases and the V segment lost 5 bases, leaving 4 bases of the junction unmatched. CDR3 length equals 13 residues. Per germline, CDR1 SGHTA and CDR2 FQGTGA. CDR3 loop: CASSATGDETQYF. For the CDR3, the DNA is TGTGCCAGCAGCGCGACAGGGGACGAGACCCAGTACTTC.

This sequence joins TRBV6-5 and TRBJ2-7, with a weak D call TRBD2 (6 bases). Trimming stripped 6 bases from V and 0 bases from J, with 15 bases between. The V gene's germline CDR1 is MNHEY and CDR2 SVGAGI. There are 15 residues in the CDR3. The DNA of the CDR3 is TGTGCCAGCAGACATGACAAGGACTACTCCTACGAGCAGTACTTC. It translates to CASRHDKDYSYEQYF.

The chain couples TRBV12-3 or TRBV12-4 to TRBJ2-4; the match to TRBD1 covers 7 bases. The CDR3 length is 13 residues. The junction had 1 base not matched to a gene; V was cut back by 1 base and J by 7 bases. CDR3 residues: CASSLVQGNIQYF. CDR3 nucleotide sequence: TGTGCCAGCAGTTTAGTACAGGGGAACATTCAGTACTTC.

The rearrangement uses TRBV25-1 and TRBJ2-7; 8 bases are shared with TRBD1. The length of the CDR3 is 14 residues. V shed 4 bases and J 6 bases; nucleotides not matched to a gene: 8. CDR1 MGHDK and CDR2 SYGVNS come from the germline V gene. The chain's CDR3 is CASSGQGARSEQYF. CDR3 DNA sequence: TGTGCCAGCAGTGGGCAGGGGGCTAGGAGCGAGCAGTACTTC.

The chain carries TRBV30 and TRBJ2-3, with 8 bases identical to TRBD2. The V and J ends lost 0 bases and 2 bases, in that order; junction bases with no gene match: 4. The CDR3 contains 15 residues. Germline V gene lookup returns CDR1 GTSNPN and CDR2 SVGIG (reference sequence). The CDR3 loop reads CAWSVGRGVTDTQYF. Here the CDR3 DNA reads TGTGCCTGGAGTGTTGGGCGGGGGGTCACAGATACGCAGTATTTT.

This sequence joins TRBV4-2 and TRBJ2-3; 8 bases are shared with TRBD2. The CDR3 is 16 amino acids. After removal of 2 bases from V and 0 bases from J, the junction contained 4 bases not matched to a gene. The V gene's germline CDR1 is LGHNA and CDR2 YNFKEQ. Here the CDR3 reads CASSQYSGTSTDTQYF. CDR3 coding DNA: TGTGCCAGCAGCCAATATAGCGGGACTAGCACAGATACGCAGTATTTT.

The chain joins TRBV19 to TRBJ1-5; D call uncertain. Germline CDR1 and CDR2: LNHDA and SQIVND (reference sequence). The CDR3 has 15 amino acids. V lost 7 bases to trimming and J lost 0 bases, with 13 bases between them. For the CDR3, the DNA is TGTGCCAGTATCCAGGATGCGAATAGCAATCAGCCCCAGCATTTT. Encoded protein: CASIQDANSNQPQHF.

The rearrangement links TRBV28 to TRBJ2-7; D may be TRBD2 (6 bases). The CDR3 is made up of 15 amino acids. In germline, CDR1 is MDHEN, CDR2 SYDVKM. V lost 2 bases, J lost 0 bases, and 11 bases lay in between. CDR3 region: CASSLGGTYSYEQYF. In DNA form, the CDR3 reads TGTGCCAGCAGTTTAGGGGGGACTTACTCCTACGAGCAGTACTTC.

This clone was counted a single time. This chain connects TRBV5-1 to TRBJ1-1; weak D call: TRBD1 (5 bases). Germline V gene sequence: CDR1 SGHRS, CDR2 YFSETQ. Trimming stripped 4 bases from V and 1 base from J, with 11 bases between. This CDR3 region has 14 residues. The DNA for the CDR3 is TGCGCCAGCAGCGCAGGACAACCGAACACTGAAGCTTTCTTT. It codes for CASSAGQPNTEAFF.

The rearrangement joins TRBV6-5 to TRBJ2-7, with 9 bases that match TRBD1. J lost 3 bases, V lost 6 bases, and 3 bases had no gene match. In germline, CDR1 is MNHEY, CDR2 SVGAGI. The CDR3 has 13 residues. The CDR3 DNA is TGTGCCAGCAGAGGGACAGGGAACTACGAGCAGTACTTC. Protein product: CASRGTGNYEQYF.

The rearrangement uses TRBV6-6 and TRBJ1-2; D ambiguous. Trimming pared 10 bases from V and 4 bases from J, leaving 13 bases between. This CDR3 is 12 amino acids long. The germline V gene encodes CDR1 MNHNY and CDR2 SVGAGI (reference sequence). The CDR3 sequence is CATVDGGYGYTF. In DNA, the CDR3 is TGTGCCACCGTCGACGGAGGCTATGGCTACACCTTC.

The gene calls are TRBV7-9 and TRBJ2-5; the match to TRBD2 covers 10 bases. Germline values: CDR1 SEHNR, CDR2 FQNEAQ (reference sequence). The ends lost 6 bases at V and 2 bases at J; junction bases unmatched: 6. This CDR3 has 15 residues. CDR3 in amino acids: CASSLAGAEQETQYF. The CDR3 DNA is TGTGCCAGCAGTCTAGCGGGAGCGGAGCAAGAGACCCAGTACTTC.